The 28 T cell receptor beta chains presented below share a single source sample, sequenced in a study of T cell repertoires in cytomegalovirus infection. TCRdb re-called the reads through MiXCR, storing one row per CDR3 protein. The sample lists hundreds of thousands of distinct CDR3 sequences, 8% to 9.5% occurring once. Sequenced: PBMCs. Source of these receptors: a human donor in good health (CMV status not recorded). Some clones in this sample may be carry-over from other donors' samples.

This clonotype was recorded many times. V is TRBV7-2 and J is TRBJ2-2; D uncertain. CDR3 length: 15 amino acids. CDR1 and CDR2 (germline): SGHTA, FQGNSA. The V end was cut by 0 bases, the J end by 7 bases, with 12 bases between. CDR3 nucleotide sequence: TGTGCCAGCAGCTTAGCGGTCCAGCCGGGCGGGGAGCTGTTTTTT. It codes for CASSLAVQPGGELFF.

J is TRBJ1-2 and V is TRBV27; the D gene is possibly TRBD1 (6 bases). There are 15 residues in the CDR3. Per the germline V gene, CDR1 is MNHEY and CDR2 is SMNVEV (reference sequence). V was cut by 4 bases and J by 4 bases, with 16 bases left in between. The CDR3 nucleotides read TGTGCCAGCAGTTCTAACAGGGATGGCGGCTATGGCTACACCTTC. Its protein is CASSSNRDGGYGYTF.

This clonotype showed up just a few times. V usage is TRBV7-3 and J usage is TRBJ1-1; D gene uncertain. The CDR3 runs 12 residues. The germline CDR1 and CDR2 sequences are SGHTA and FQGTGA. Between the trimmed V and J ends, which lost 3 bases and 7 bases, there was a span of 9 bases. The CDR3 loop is CASSFWEDEAFF. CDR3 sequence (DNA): TGTGCCAGCAGCTTCTGGGAGGATGAAGCTTTCTTT.

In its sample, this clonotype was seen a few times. The CDR3 loop is CASGTGQSDTQYF. The DNA for the CDR3 is TGTGCCAGCGGGACAGGCCAGTCAGATACGCAGTATTTT. The rearrangement links TRBV6-6 to TRBJ2-3; 8 nucleotides align to TRBD1. Germline V lookup: CDR1 MNHNY, CDR2 SVGAGI (reference sequence). This CDR3 has 13 amino acids. V lost 8 bases to trimming and J lost 4 bases; unmatched junction nucleotides: 5.

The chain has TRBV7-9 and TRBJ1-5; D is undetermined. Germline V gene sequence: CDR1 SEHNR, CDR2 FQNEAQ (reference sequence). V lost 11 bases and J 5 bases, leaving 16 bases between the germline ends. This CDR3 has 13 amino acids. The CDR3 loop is CAGLRARYQPQHF. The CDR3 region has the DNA TGTGCCGGCCTCAGAGCAAGATATCAGCCCCAGCATTTT.

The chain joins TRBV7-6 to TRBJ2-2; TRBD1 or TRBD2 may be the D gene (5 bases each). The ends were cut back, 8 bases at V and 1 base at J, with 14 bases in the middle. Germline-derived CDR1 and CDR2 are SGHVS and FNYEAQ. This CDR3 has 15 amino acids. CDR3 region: CASRPGTLNTGELFF. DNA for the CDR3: TGTGCCAGCCGTCCTGGGACCCTGAACACCGGGGAGCTGTTTTTT.

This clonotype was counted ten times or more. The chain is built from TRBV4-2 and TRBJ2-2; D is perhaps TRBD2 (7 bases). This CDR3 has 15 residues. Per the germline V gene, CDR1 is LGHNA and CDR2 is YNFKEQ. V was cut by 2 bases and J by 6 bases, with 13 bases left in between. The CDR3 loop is CASSQLGGAAGELFF. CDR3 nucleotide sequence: TGTGCCAGCAGCCAACTAGGGGGGGCTGCCGGGGAGCTGTTTTTT.

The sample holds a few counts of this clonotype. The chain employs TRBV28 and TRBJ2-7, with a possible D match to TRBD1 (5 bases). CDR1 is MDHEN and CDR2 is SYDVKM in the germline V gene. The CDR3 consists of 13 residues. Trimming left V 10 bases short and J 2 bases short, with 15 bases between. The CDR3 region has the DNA TGTGCCACCAGGGTAAACTACCCCTACGAGCAGTACTTC. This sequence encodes CATRVNYPYEQYF. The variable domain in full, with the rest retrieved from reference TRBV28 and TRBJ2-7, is DVKVTQSSRYLVKRTGEKVFLECVQDMDHENMFWYRQDPGLGLRLIYFSYDVKMKEKGDIPEGYSVSREKKERFSLILESASTNQTSMYLCATRVNYPYEQYFGPGTRLTVT.

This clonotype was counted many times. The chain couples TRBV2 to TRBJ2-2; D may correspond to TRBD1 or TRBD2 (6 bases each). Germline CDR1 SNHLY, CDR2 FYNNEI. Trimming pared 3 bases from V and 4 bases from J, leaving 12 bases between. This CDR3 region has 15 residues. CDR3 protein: CASSDVRGGTGELFF. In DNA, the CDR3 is TGTGCCAGCAGTGATGTCAGGGGAGGCACCGGGGAGCTGTTTTTT.

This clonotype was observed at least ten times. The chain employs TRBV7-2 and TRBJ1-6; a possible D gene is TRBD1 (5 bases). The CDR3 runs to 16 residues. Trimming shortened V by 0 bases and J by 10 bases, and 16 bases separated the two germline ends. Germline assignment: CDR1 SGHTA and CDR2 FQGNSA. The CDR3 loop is CASSLAGRGVHSPLHF. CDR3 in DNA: TGTGCCAGCAGCTTAGCGGGGCGGGGGGTTCACTCACCCCTCCACTTT.

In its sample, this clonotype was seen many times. This chain's CDR3 is CASSQEASSYNEQFF. CDR3 DNA: TGCGCCAGCAGCCAAGAGGCAAGCTCCTACAATGAGCAGTTCTTC. The chain couples TRBV4-3 to TRBJ2-1; D not certain. Trimming removed 0 bases from V and 0 bases from J, with 6 bases in between. The CDR3 extends over 15 amino acids. CDR1 LGHNA and CDR2 YSLEER come from the germline V gene.

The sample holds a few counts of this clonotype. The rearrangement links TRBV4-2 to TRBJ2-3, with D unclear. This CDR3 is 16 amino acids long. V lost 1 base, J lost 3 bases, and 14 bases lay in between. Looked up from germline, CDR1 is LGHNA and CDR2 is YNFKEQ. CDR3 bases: TGTGCCAGCAGCCAAGCCACTCTTCGTTTAACAGATACGCAGTATTTT. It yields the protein CASSQATLRLTDTQYF.

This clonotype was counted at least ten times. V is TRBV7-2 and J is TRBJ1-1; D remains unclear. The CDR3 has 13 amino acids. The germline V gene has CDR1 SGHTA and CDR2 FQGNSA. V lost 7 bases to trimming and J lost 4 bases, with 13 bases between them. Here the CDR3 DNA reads TGTGCCAGCACCCTTCCGTTGAGCACTGAAGCTTTCTTT. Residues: CASTLPLSTEAFF. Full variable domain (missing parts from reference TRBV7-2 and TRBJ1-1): GAGVSQSPSNKVTEKGKDVELRCDPISGHTALYWYRQSLGQGLEFLIYFQGNSAPDKSGLPSDRFSAERTGGSVSTLTIQRTQQEDSAVYLCASTLPLSTEAFFGQGTRLTVV.

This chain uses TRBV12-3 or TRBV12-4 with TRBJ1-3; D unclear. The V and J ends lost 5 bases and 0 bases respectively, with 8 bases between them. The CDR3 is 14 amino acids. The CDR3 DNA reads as TGTGCCAGCAGTGGACGGACCTCTGGAAACACCATATATTTT. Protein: CASSGRTSGNTIYF.

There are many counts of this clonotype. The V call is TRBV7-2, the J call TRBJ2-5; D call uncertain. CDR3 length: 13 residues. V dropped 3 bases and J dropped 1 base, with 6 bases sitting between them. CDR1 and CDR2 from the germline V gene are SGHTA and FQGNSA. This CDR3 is CASSFGVQETQYF. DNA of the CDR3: TGTGCCAGCAGCTTCGGAGTCCAAGAGACCCAGTACTTC. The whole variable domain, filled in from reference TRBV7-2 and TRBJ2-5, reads GAGVSQSPSNKVTEKGKDVELRCDPISGHTALYWYRQSLGQGLEFLIYFQGNSAPDKSGLPSDRFSAERTGGSVSTLTIQRTQQEDSAVYLCASSFGVQETQYFGPGTRLLVL.

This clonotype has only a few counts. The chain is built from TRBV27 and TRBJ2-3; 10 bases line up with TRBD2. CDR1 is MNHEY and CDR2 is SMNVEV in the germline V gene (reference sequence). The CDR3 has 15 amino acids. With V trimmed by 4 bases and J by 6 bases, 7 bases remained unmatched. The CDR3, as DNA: TGTGCCAGCAGTTCCCTAGCGGGGGCGGACGATACGCAGTATTTT. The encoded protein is CASSSLAGADDTQYF.

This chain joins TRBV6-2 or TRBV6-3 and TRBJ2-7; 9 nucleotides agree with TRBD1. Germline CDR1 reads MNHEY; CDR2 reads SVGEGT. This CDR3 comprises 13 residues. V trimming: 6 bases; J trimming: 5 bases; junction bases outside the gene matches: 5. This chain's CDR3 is CASSWDRVNEQYF. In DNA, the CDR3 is TGTGCCAGCAGCTGGGACAGGGTAAACGAGCAGTACTTC.

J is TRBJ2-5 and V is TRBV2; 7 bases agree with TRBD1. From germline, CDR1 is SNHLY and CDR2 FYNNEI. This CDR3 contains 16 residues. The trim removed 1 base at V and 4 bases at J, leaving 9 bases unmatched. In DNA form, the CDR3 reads TGTGCCAGCAGTGAAGGGCGGCAGTCAGGGGGAGAGACCCAGTACTTC. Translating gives CASSEGRQSGGETQYF. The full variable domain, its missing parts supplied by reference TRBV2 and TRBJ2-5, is EPEVTQTPSHQVTQMGQEVILRCVPISNHLYFYWYRQILGQKVEFLVSFYNNEISEKSEIFDDQFSVERPDGSNFTLKIRSTKLEDSAMYFCASSEGRQSGGETQYFGPGTRLLVL.

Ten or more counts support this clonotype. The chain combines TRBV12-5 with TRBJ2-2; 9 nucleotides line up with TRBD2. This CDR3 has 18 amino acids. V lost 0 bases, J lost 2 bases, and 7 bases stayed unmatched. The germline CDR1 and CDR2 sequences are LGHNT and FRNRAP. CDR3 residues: CASGLVLSAGGNTGELFF. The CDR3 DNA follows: TGTGCTAGTGGTTTGGTTCTCTCAGCGGGGGGAAACACCGGGGAGCTGTTTTTT.

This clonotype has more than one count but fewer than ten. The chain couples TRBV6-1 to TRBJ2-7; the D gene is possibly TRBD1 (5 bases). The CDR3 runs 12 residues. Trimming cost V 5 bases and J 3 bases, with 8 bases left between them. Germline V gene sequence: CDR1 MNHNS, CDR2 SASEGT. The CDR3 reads CASSITGYEQYF. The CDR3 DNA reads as TGTGCCAGCAGTATTACAGGCTACGAGCAGTACTTC.

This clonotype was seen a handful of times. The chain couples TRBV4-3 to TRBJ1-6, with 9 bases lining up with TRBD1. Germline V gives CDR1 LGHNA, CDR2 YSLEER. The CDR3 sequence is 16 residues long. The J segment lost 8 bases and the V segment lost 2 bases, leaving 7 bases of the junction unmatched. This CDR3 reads CASSQRTGAGHSPLHF. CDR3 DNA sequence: TGCGCCAGCAGCCAAAGGACAGGGGCTGGGCATTCACCCCTCCACTTT.

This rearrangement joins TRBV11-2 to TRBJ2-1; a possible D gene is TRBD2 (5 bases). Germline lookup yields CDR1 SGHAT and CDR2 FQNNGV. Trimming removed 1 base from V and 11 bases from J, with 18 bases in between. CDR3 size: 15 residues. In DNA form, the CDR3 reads TGTGCCAGCAGCTTAGGTCCCTCCAGCGGCCTTCAGCAGTTCTTC. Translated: CASSLGPSSGLQQFF.

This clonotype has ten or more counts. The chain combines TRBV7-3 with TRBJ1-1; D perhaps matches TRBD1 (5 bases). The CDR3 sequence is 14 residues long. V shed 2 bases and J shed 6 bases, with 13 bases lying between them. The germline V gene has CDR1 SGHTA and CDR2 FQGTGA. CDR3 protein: CASSLGGAFAEAFF. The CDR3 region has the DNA TGTGCCAGCAGCTTAGGAGGGGCCTTCGCTGAAGCTTTCTTT.

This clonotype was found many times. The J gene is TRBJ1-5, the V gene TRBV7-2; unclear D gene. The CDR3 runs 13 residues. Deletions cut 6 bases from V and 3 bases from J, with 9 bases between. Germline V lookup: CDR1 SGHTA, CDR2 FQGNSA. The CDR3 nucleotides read TGTGCCAGCAGTGCCAGTTTCAATCAGCCCCAGCATTTT. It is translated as CASSASFNQPQHF.

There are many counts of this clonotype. The CDR3 bases are TGTGCCAGCAGCTTAGTGGGGGAGGTGATCAGCGGGAGGGCTTCGCGACGAGAGACCCAGTACTTC. It yields the protein CASSLVGEVISGRASRRETQYF. The chain has TRBV7-2 and TRBJ2-5; 10 nucleotides line up with TRBD2. This CDR3 spans 22 amino acids. Trimming took 1 base from V and 4 from J; bases not matched to a gene: 24. Germline assignment: CDR1 SGHTA and CDR2 FQGNSA.

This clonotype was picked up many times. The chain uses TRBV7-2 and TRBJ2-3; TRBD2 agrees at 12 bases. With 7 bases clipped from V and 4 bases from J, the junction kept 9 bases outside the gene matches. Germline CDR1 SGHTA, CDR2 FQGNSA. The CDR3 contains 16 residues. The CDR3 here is CASKTSGGLWSDTQYF. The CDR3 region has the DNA TGTGCCAGCAAGACTAGCGGGGGACTTTGGTCAGATACGCAGTATTTT.

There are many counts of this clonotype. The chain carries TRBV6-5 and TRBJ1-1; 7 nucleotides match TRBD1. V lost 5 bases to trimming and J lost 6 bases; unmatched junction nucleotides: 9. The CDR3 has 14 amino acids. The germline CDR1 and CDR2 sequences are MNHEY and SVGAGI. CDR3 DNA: TGTGCCAGCAGTCCCCGACAGGGTTCCGCTGAAGCTTTCTTT. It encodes CASSPRQGSAEAFF.

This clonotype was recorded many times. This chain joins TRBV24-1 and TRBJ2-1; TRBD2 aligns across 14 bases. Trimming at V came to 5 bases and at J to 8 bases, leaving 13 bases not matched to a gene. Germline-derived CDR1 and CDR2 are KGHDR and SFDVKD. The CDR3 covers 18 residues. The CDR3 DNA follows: TGTGCCACCAGTGGAGGACTAGCGGGAGGTGGGGTCGTGGATGAGCAGTTCTTC. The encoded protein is CATSGGLAGGGVVDEQFF.